These 29 T cell receptor beta chains were all obtained from the same sample, sequenced in a study of blood T cell repertoires in COVID-19. Generated by immunoSEQ multiplex PCR, the TCRdb table keeps only in-frame clones and is missing some. This sample yields some 95,000 clones, of which more than 70% are seen a single time; roughly a quarter belongs to the top ten. The source material was peripheral blood. These TCRs come from a man between 70 and 80 years old with acute or convalescent COVID-19.

The rearrangement links TRBV10-3 to TRBJ1-2; D gene uncertain. The CDR3 spans 13 residues. Trimming pared 4 bases from V and 0 bases from J, leaving 6 bases between. Germline CDR1 is ENHRY and CDR2 is SYGVKD. The CDR3 DNA reads as TGTGCCATCAGTGGGTCTACTAACTATGGCTACACCTTC. The encoded protein is CAISGSTNYGYTF.

A note on this clone: Other DNA sequences in the same sample also yield this CDR3. V gene TRBV2 combines with J gene TRBJ2-1; no clear D gene. Germline CDR1 and CDR2: SNHLY and FYNNEI. Between the trimmed V and J ends, which lost 6 bases and 0 bases, there was a span of 9 bases. This CDR3 is 14 amino acids long. The DNA of the CDR3 is TGTGCCAGCAGCGCCGATAGCTCCTACAATGAGCAGTTCTTC. Translation gives CASSADSSYNEQFF. Variable domain in full (rest from reference TRBV2 and TRBJ2-1): EPEVTQTPSHQVTQMGQEVILRCVPISNHLYFYWYRQILGQKVEFLVSFYNNEISEKSEIFDDQFSVERPDGSNFTLKIRSTKLEDSAMYFCASSADSSYNEQFFGPGTRLTVL.

V is TRBV28 and J is TRBJ2-2; TRBD1 matches at 7 bases. The V gene's germline CDR1 is MDHEN and CDR2 SYDVKM. The CDR3 has 17 amino acids. After removal of 6 bases from V and 2 bases from J, the junction contained 12 bases not matched to a gene. The CDR3 sequence: CASSDLGRGPNTGELFF. The CDR3 coding sequence is TGTGCCAGCAGCGACCTAGGTAGGGGGCCAAACACCGGGGAGCTGTTTTTT. Full variable domain (missing parts from reference TRBV28 and TRBJ2-2): DVKVTQSSRYLVKRTGEKVFLECVQDMDHENMFWYRQDPGLGLRLIYFSYDVKMKEKGDIPEGYSVSREKKERFSLILESASTNQTSMYLCASSDLGRGPNTGELFFGEGSRLTVL.

This clone has a handful of counts. The chain couples TRBV29-1 to TRBJ1-1, with a possible D match to TRBD1 (5 bases). The ends were cut back, 7 bases at V and 0 bases at J, with 12 bases in the middle. CDR3 length equals 13 residues. Germline V lookup: CDR1 SQVTM, CDR2 ANQGSEA. CDR3 sequence (DNA): TGCAGCGGGACGACAGAGCTGAACACTGAAGCTTTCTTT. Its protein is CSGTTELNTEAFF.

The chain links TRBV5-1 to TRBJ2-1, with TRBD2 as a possible D gene (6 bases). Trimming took off 1 base at V and 9 bases at J, with 8 bases between the two ends. Germline V gene data show CDR1 as SGHRS and CDR2 as YFSETQ. The CDR3 has 12 residues. The CDR3 loop reads CASSLMGGEQFF. CDR3 sequence (DNA): TGCGCCAGCAGCTTGATGGGGGGTGAGCAGTTCTTC. Filled out from reference TRBV5-1 and TRBJ2-1, the complete variable domain reads KAGVTQTPRYLIKTRGQQVTLSCSPISGHRSVSWYQQTPGQGLQFLFEYFSETQRNKGNFPGRFSGRQFSNSRSEMNVSTLELGDSALYLCASSLMGGEQFFGPGTRLTVL.

The chain carries TRBV19 and TRBJ1-1; a weak D match, TRBD1 (6 bases). The V and J ends lost 5 bases and 1 base respectively, with 14 bases between them. Germline CDR1 is LNHDA and CDR2 is SQIVND (reference sequence). This CDR3 is 15 amino acids long. The CDR3 sequence: CASSPRTAKNTEAFF. CDR3 coding DNA: TGTGCCAGTAGTCCCCGGACAGCGAAGAACACTGAAGCTTTCTTT.

The chain is built from TRBV5-6 and TRBJ1-4; the D gene is possibly TRBD1 (5 bases). V was clipped by 4 bases and J by 4 bases, with 14 bases between them. The germline V gene encodes CDR1 SGHDT and CDR2 YYEEEE. This CDR3 comprises 15 residues. The CDR3 sequence is CASSPGTGLNEKLFF. In DNA, the CDR3 is TGTGCCAGCAGCCCCGGGACGGGACTTAATGAAAAACTGTTTTTT. Full variable domain (missing parts from reference TRBV5-6 and TRBJ1-4): DAGVTQSPTHLIKTRGQQVTLRCSPKSGHDTVSWYQQALGQGPQFIFQYYEEEERQRGNFPDRFSGHQFPNYSSELNVNALLLGDSALYLCASSPGTGLNEKLFFGSGTQLSVL.

V and J are TRBV20-1 and TRBJ1-1; TRBD1 aligns across 8 bases. The germline CDR1 and CDR2 sequences are DFQATT and SNEGSKA (reference sequence). Losses at the gene ends were 3 bases for V and 11 bases for J; bases not matched to a gene: 11. This CDR3 has 13 amino acids. CDR3 nucleotides: TGCAGTGCTAGTAGGCAGGGGGCGAAGGGGGCTTTCTTT. Protein sequence: CSASRQGAKGAFF.

This rearrangement joins TRBV14 to TRBJ2-7, with D maybe TRBD2 (6 bases). The CDR3 totals 15 residues. Germline V gives CDR1 SGHDN, CDR2 FVKESK. Trimming pared 4 bases from V and 0 bases from J, leaving 13 bases between. The CDR3 coding sequence is TGTGCCAGCAGCCGATCGGGACTGAGCTCCTACGAGCAGTACTTC. Translation gives CASSRSGLSSYEQYF.

V usage is TRBV18 and J usage is TRBJ1-1; D possibly corresponds to TRBD1 (5 bases). Germline-derived CDR1 and CDR2 are KGHSH and LQKENI. Trimming removed 5 bases from V and 1 base from J, with 8 bases in between. The length of the CDR3 is 13 residues. In DNA, the CDR3 is TGTGCCAGCTCAATGACAGAGAACACTGAAGCTTTCTTT. Encoded protein: CASSMTENTEAFF.

V is TRBV6-2 or TRBV6-3 and J is TRBJ1-2; D is uncertain. This CDR3 has 17 residues. CDR1 and CDR2 from the germline V gene are MNHEY and SVGEGT. Trimming pared 6 bases from V and 5 bases from J, leaving 25 bases between. CDR3 residues: CASSSTDLGRRAYGYTF. The CDR3 DNA is TGTGCCAGCAGCTCCACAGACCTGGGGAGGAGGGCTTATGGCTACACCTTC.

J is TRBJ2-5 and V is TRBV5-6; maybe TRBD1 (6 bases). Per germline, CDR1 SGHDT and CDR2 YYEEEE. Trimming took off 3 bases at V and 4 bases at J, with 19 bases between the two ends. This CDR3 is 16 amino acids long. The CDR3 loop is CASSSYLGGRGETQYF. CDR3 coding DNA: TGTGCCAGCAGCTCCTATCTCGGAGGCAGGGGAGAGACCCAGTACTTC.

This chain connects TRBV6-4 to TRBJ2-1, with D hard to call. This CDR3 has 13 amino acids. The V gene lost 0 bases and the J gene lost 4 bases, with 4 bases spanning the gap. Germline V lookup: CDR1 MRHNA, CDR2 SNTAGT. CDR3 region: CASSDSQYNEQFF. CDR3 nucleotide sequence: TGTGCCAGCAGTGACTCACAATACAATGAGCAGTTCTTC.

This chain uses TRBV6-5 with TRBJ2-5; TRBD2 matches 14 bases. This CDR3 has 15 residues. The V gene end was trimmed by 10 bases and the J gene end by 4 bases; junction bases not matched to a gene: 8. Germline V lookup: CDR1 MNHEY, CDR2 SVGAGI. This CDR3 is CATTGTSGSLETQYF. The CDR3 DNA sequence: TGTGCCACGACCGGGACTAGCGGGAGTTTAGAGACCCAGTACTTC.

The V and J genes are TRBV5-1 and TRBJ1-1, with 9 bases identical to TRBD1. The CDR3 totals 14 residues. The V and J ends lost 3 bases and 3 bases, in that order; junction bases with no gene match: 3. The germline CDR1 and CDR2 sequences are SGHRS and YFSETQ. Here the CDR3 reads CASSSQGAYTEAFF. The CDR3 region has the DNA TGCGCCAGCAGCTCACAGGGGGCGTACACTGAAGCTTTCTTT.

This clone was detected only once. This chain joins TRBV9 and TRBJ2-7, with a tentative D call TRBD1 (6 bases). V was clipped by 0 bases and J by 4 bases, with 11 bases between them. CDR1 and CDR2 (germline): SGDLS, YYNGEE. This CDR3 has 14 residues. This CDR3 reads CASSVGQEEYEQYF. CDR3 nucleotides: TGTGCCAGCAGCGTAGGACAGGAGGAGTACGAGCAGTACTTC.

The rearrangement joins TRBV28 to TRBJ1-2; 9 bases are a match to TRBD1. V was pared by 7 bases and J by 8 bases, with 17 bases of the junction left unmatched. CDR1 and CDR2 (germline): MDHEN, SYDVKM. This CDR3 has 16 residues. CDR3 nucleotide sequence: TGTGCCAGCACCTCACCAGGGGACAGGGTCCTAGACGGCTACACCTTC. Translated, it gives CASTSPGDRVLDGYTF.

The V call is TRBV11-3, the J call TRBJ1-1; unclear D gene. V lost 6 bases to trimming and J lost 0 bases, with 17 bases between them. The CDR3 extends over 16 amino acids. Germline CDR1 and CDR2: SGHNT and YENEEA. For the CDR3, the DNA is TGTGCCAGCAGGCGGGGTAGTGGGCGGATGAACACTGAAGCTTTCTTT. It is translated as CASRRGSGRMNTEAFF.

V gene TRBV9 combines with J gene TRBJ1-1; 8 nucleotides align to TRBD1. Germline CDR1 and CDR2: SGDLS and YYNGEE. This CDR3 contains 13 residues. V shed 0 bases, J shed 10 bases, and the junction held 5 bases outside the gene matches. The CDR3 sequence: CASSVGGRGRAFF. In DNA, the CDR3 is TGTGCCAGCAGCGTAGGAGGCAGGGGGCGAGCTTTCTTT.

In regard to this clone: Other nucleotide sequences from this sample produce the same CDR3. The chain carries TRBV10-3 and TRBJ2-5, with a possible D match to TRBD1 (6 bases). The CDR3 contains 14 residues. Germline lookup yields CDR1 ENHRY and CDR2 SYGVKD. V lost 0 bases to trimming and J lost 2 bases, with 7 bases between them. The CDR3 DNA follows: TGTGCCATCAGTGAGTCTGGACAGCAAGAGACCCAGTACTTC. It specifies CAISESGQQETQYF.

This chain uses TRBV6-2 or TRBV6-3 with TRBJ2-5, with 7 bases lining up with TRBD2. The CDR3 covers 14 residues. After removal of 6 bases from V and 9 bases from J, the junction contained 13 bases not matched to a gene. From germline, CDR1 is MNHEY and CDR2 SVGEGT. Here the CDR3 DNA reads TGTGCCAGCAGCGGGGACTACGGGGGAGGGGCCCAGTACTTC. This encodes CASSGDYGGGAQYF.

The rearrangement links TRBV14 to TRBJ2-1, with 10 bases that match TRBD2. CDR3 length equals 19 residues. V was pared by 5 bases and J by 0 bases, with 13 bases of the junction left unmatched. Germline lookup yields CDR1 SGHDN and CDR2 FVKESK. The CDR3 reads CASSVKVLAGWSSYNEQFF. DNA for the CDR3: TGTGCCAGCAGCGTGAAAGTACTAGCGGGGTGGAGCTCCTACAATGAGCAGTTCTTC.

In nucleotides, the CDR3 is TGTGCCAGCAGGCTTAGCGGGAGGGGTTACAATGAGCAGTTCTTC. Its protein product is CASRLSGRGYNEQFF. This chain links TRBV13 with TRBJ2-1; 11 bases match TRBD2. Unmatched junction bases numbered 5, after V lost 6 bases and J lost 4 bases. Germline V gene sequence: CDR1 PRHDT, CDR2 FYEKMQ (reference sequence). CDR3 length: 15 residues.

The chain is built from TRBV12-3 or TRBV12-4 and TRBJ1-4, with 10 bases matching TRBD1. J gave up 7 bases and V 8 bases, and 4 bases lay outside the gene matches. The CDR3 sequence is 13 residues long. CDR3 residues: CASDRDRGEKLFF. CDR3 coding DNA: TGTGCCAGCGACCGGGACAGGGGTGAAAAACTGTTTTTT.

A remark on this clone: This may be a read error: a much more frequent sequence differs by one nucleotide. Within the sample, other DNA sequences also encode this same CDR3. The genes are TRBV5-1 and TRBJ2-7; D is undetermined. Germline V gene sequence: CDR1 SGHRS, CDR2 YFSETQ. This CDR3 has 12 residues. Trimming cost V 2 bases and J 0 bases, with 3 bases left between them. The CDR3 region has the DNA TGCGCCAGCAGCTTTAGCTCCTACGAGCAGTACTTC. Amino acids: CASSFSSYEQYF.

The J gene is TRBJ2-6, the V gene TRBV5-1; 8 bases match TRBD2. From germline, CDR1 is SGHRS and CDR2 YFSETQ. J gave up 3 bases and V 2 bases, and 4 bases lay outside the gene matches. There are 16 residues in the CDR3. CDR3 bases: TGCGCCAGCAGCTTCTCTGCGGGAGGTGGGGCCAACGTCCTGACTTTC. It is translated as CASSFSAGGGANVLTF.

This clone was detected only once. The V and J genes are TRBV29-1 and TRBJ2-6, with D tentatively TRBD1 (6 bases). CDR3 length: 15 residues. Germline assignment: CDR1 SQVTM and CDR2 ANQGSEA. The V end was cut by 6 bases, the J end by 0 bases, with 12 bases between. The CDR3 DNA sequence: TGCAGCGTCCAGGGGTCAGTCTCTGGGGCCAACGTCCTGACTTTC. Translation gives CSVQGSVSGANVLTF.

The gene calls are TRBV18 and TRBJ1-5; 9 nucleotides line up with TRBD1. The trim removed 4 bases at V and 3 bases at J, leaving 4 bases unmatched. Germline V gene lookup returns CDR1 KGHSH and CDR2 LQKENI. The length of the CDR3 is 15 residues. The CDR3 DNA reads as TGTGCCAGCTCACGCGGACAGGGGTCCAATCAGCCCCAGCATTTT. It translates to CASSRGQGSNQPQHF.

V is TRBV29-1 and J is TRBJ2-1; 7 positions match TRBD2. After removal of 0 bases from V and 6 bases from J, the junction contained 8 bases not matched to a gene. CDR1 and CDR2 (germline): SQVTM, ANQGSEA. The CDR3 runs 15 residues. CDR3 sequence reads: CSVEDPRTRGNEQFF. The CDR3 region has the DNA TGCAGCGTTGAAGATCCTAGGACTAGGGGCAATGAGCAGTTCTTC.